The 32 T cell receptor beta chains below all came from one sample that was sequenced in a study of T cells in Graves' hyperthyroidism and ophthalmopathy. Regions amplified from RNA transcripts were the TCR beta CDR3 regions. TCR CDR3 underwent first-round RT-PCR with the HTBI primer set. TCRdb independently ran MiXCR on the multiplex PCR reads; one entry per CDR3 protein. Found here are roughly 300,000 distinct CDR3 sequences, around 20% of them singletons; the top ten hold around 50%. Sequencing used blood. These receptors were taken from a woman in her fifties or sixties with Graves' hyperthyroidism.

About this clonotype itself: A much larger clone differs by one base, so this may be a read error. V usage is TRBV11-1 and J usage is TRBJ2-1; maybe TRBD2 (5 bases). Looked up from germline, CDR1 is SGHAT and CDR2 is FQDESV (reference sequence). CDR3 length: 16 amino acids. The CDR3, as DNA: TGTGCCAGCAGCTTAGAAATAGGGAGCTCCTACAATGAGCAGTCCTTC. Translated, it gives CASSLEIGSSYNEQSF.

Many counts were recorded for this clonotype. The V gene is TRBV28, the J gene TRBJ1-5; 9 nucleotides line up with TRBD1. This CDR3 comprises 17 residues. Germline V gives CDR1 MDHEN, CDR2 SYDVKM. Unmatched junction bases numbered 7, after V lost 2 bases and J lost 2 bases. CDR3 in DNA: TGTGCCAGCAGTTTAACAGGGGGCTTGCAGGGCAATCAGCCCCAGCATTTT. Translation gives CASSLTGGLQGNQPQHF.

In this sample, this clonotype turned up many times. The chain's CDR3 is CASSATGATYGYTF. CDR3 bases: TGTGCCAGCAGTGCGACAGGGGCAACCTATGGCTACACCTTC. This chain connects TRBV6-1 to TRBJ1-2, with TRBD1 identical over 8 bases. V shed 4 bases and J 4 bases; nucleotides not matched to a gene: 5. Germline V gene sequence: CDR1 MNHNS, CDR2 SASEGT. This CDR3 region has 14 residues.

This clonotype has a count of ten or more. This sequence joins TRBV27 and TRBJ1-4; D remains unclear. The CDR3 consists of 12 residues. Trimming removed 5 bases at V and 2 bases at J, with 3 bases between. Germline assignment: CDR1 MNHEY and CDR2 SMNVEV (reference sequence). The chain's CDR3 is CASSHTNEKLFF. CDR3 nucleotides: TGTGCCAGCAGTCACACTAATGAAAAACTGTTTTTT.

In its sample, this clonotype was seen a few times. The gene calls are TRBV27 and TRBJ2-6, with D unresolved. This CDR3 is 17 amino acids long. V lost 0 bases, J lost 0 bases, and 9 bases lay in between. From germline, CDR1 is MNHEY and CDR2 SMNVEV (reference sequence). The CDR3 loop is CASSLSMGNSGANVLTF. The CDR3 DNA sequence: TGTGCCAGCAGTTTATCGATGGGAAACTCTGGGGCCAACGTCCTGACTTTC.

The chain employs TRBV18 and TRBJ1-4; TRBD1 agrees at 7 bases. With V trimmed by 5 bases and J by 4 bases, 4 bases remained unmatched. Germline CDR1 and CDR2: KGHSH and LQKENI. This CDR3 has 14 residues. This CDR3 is CASSADRDNEKLFF. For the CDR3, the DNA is TGTGCCAGCTCAGCTGACAGGGATAATGAAAAACTGTTTTTT.

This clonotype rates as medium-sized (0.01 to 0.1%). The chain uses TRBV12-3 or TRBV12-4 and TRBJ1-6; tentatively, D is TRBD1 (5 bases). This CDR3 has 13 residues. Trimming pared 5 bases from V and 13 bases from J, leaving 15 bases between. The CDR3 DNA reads TGTGCCAGCAGTCAGGGACCGCCGCAGCCCCTCCACTTT. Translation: CASSQGPPQPLHF.

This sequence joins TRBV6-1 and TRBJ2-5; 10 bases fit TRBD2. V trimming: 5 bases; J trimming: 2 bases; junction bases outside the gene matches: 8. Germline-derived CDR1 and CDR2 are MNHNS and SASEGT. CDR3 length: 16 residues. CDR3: CASSRSGRSRQETQYF. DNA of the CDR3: TGTGCCAGCAGTCGTAGCGGGAGGAGTCGACAAGAGACCCAGTACTTC.

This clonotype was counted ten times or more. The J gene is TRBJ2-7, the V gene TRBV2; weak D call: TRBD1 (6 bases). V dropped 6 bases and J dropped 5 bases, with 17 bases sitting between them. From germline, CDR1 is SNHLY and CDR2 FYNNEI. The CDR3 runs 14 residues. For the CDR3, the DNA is TGTGCCAGCAGGAGGGGGATCCGAATCCACGAGCAGTACTTC. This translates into CASRRGIRIHEQYF.

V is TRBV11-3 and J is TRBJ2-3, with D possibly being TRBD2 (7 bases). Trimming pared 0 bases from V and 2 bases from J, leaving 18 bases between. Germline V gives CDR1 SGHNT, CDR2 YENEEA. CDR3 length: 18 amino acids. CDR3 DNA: TGTGCCAGCAGCTTAGATCCGGGGAGGGGGAGGAACACAGATACGCAGTATTTT. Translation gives CASSLDPGRGRNTDTQYF.

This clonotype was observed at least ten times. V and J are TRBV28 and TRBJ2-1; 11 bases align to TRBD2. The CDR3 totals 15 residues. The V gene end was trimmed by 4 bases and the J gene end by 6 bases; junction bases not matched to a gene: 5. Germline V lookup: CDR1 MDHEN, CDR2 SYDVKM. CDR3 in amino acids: CASSSLAGGFNEQFF. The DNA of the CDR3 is TGTGCCAGCAGTTCGCTAGCGGGAGGATTCAATGAGCAGTTCTTC. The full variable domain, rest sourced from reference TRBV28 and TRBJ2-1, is DVKVTQSSRYLVKRTGEKVFLECVQDMDHENMFWYRQDPGLGLRLIYFSYDVKMKEKGDIPEGYSVSREKKERFSLILESASTNQTSMYLCASSSLAGGFNEQFFGPGTRLTVL.

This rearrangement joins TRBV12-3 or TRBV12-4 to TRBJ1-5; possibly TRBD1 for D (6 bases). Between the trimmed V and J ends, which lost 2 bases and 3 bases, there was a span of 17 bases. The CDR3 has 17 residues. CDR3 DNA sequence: TGTGCCAGCAGTTTATTTGGGCCAGGGGTTTCCAATCAGCCCCAGCATTTT. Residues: CASSLFGPGVSNQPQHF.

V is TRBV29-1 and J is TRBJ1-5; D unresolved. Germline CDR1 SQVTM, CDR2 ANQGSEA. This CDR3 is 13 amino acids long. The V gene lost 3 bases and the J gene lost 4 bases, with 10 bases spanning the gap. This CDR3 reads CSVDPGGNQPQHF. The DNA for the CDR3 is TGCAGCGTTGATCCCGGAGGAAATCAGCCCCAGCATTTT.

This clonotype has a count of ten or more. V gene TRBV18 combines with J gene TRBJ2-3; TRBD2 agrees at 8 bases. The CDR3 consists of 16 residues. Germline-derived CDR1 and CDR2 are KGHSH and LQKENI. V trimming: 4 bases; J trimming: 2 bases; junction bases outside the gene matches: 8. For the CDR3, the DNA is TGTGCCAGCTCACGGGCTAGCGGGCGTACCACAGATACGCAGTATTTT. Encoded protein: CASSRASGRTTDTQYF. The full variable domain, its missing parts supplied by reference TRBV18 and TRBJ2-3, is NAGVMQNPRHLVRRRGQEARLRCSPMKGHSHVYWYRQLPEEGLKFMVYLQKENIIDESGMPKERFSAEFPKEGPSILRIQQVVRGDSAAYFCASSRASGRTTDTQYFGPGTRLTVL.

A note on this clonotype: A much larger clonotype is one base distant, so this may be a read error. DNA for the CDR3: TGTGCCAGCAGCTTGGCAGGCCAATGTCTTATCTATGGCTACACCTTC. This gives the protein CASSLAGQCLIYGYTF. J is TRBJ1-2 and V is TRBV5-4; D is uncertain. CDR1 SGHNT and CDR2 YYREEE come from the germline V gene (reference sequence). This CDR3 spans 16 amino acids. Trimming took 0 bases from V and 4 from J, leaving 16 bases between them.

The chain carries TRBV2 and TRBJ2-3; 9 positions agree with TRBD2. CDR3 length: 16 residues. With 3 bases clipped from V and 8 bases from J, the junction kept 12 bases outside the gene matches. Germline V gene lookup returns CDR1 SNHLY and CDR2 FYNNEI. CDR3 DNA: TGTGCCAGCAGTGATATTAGCGGGAGAGGGGCCAGTACGCAGTATTTT. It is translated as CASSDISGRGASTQYF.

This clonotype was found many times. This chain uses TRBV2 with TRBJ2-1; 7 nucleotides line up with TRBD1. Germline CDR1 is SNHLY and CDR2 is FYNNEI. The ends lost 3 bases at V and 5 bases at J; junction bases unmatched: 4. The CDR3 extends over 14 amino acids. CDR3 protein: CASSETGQNNEQFF. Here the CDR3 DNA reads TGTGCCAGCAGTGAGACGGGACAGAACAATGAGCAGTTCTTC.

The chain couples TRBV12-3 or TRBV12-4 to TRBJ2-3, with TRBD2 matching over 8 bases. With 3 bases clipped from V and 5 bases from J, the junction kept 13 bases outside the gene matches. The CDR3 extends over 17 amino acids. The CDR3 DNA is TGTGCCAGCAGTTTGAATCCCGGGTCAGCGGGGGAAGATACGCAGTATTTT. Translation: CASSLNPGSAGEDTQYF.

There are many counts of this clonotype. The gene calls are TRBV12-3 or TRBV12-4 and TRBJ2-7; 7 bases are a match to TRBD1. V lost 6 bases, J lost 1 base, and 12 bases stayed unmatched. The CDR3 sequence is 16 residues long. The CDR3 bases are TGTGCCAGCAGCACTCCGACAGGGAAAGGATCCTACGAGCAGTACTTC. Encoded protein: CASSTPTGKGSYEQYF.

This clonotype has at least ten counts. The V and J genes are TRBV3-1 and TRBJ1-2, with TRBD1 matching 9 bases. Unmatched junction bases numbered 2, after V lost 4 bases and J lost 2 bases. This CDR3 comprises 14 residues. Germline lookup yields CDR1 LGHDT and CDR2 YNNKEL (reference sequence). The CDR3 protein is CASSRTGGNYGYTF. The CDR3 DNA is TGTGCCAGCAGCCGCACAGGGGGCAACTATGGCTACACCTTC.

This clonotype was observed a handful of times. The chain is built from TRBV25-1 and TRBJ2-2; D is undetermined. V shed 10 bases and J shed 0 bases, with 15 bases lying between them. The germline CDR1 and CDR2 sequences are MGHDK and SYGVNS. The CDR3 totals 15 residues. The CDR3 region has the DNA TGTGCCACCCGAAGATCAGGTTCGAACACCGGGGAGCTGTTTTTT. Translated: CATRRSGSNTGELFF.

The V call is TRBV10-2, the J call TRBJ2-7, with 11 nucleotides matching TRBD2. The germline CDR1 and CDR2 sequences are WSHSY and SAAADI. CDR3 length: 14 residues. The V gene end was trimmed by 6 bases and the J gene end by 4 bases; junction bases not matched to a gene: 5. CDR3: CASRPGLADYEQYF. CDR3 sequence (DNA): TGCGCCAGCAGGCCGGGACTAGCGGATTACGAGCAGTACTTC.

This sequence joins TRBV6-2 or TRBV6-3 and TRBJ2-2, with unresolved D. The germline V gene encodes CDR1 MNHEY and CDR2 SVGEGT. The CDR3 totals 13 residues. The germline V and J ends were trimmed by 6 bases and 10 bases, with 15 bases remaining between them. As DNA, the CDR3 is TGTGCCAGCAGGGGGTTAGGTGCCGAGGAGCTGTTTTTT. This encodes CASRGLGAEELFF.

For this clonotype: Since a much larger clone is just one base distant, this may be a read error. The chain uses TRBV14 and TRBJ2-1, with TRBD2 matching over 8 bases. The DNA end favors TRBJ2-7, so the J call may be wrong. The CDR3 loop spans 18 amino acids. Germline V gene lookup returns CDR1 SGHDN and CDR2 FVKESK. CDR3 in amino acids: CASSQDEVFAGTRNEQYF. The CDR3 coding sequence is TGTGCCAGCAGCCAAGATGAGGTATTTGCCGGGACTAGAAATGAGCAGTACTTC.

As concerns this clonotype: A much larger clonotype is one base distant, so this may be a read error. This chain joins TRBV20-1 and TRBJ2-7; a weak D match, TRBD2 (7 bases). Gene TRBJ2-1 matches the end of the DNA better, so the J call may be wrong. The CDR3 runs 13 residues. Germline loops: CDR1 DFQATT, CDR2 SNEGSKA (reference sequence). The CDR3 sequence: CSASKGGVYEQFF. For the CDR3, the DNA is TGCAGTGCCTCCAAGGGGGGGGTTTACGAGCAGTTCTTC.

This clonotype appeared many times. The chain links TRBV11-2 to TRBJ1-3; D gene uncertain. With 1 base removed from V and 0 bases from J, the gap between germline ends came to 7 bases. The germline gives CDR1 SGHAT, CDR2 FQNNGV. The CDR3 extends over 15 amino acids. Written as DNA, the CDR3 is TGTGCCAGCAGCTTAGCCCGATACTCTGGAAACACCATATATTTT. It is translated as CASSLARYSGNTIYF.

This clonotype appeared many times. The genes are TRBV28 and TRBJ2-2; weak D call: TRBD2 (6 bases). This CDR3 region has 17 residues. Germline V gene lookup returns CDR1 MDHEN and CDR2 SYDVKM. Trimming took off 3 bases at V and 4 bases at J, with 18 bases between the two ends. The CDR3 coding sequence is TGTGCCAGCAGTTTTTGGTTGCGGGGAGATCTCACCGGGGAGCTGTTTTTT. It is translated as CASSFWLRGDLTGELFF.

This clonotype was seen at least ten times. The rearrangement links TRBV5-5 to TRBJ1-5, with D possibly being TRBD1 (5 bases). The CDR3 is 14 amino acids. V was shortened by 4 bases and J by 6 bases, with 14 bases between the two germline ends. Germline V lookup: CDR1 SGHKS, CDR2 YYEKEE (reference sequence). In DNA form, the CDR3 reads TGTGCCAGCAGCCCTCTCAGGGATTCTCAGCCCCAGCATTTT. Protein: CASSPLRDSQPQHF.

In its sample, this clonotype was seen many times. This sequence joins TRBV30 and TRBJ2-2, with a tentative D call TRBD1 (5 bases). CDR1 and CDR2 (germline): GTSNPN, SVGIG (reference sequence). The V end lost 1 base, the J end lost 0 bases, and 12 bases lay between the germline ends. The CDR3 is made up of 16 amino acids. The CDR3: CAWSGGASPNTGELFF. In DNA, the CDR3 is TGTGCCTGGAGTGGGGGCGCTTCTCCGAACACCGGGGAGCTGTTTTTT.

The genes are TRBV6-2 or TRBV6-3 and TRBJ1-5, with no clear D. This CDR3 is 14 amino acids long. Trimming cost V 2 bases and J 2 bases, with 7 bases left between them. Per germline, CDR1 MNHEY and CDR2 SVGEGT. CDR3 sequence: CASSYDGRNQPQHF. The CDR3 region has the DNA TGTGCCAGCAGTTACGACGGTCGCAATCAGCCCCAGCATTTT.

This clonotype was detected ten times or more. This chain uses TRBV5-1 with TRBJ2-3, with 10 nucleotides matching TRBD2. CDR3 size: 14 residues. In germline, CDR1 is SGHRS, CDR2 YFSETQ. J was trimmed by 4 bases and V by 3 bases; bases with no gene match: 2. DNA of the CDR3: TGCGCCAGCAGCTCAACTAGCGGGGCAGATACGCAGTATTTT. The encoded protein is CASSSTSGADTQYF.

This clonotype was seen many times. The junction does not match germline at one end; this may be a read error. CDR3 coding DNA: TGTGCCAGCAAATCGGGACTGAAAACTGAAGCTTTCTTT. Translating gives CASKSGLKTEAFF. The chain carries TRBV28 and TRBJ1-1, with a possible D match to TRBD1 (5 bases). The CDR3 runs 13 residues. Germline-derived CDR1 and CDR2 are MDHEN and SYDVKM.